This is a list of T cell receptor beta chains from one sample in a study of cytomegalovirus exposure and HLA in healthy donors. The protocol was immunoSEQ multiplex PCR, while the TCRdb copy is restricted to in-frame clones and leaves out a portion. The sample carries about 140,000 clones, approximately 71% recorded once. The specimen was PBMCs. These receptors were obtained from a young man in good health and CMV-seronegative. CDR3s include the opening cysteine and the closing phenylalanine or tryptophan. D genes are given only for firm matches. Clone size is given for some rows only: seen once, a few or many times, or a class if the clone is expanded.

d_call	j_call	v_call	clone_size	cdr3_nt	cdr3_aa
.	TRBJ2-5	TRBV5-1	.	TGCGCCAGCAGCCCATCGGACAGCAACCAAGAGACCCAGTACTTC	CASSPSDSNQETQYF
TRBD1	TRBJ1-5	TRBV4-2	.	TGTGCCAGCAGCCCCCCCCCGGGACAGGGGGCGAACATTGGGCAGCCCCAGCATTTT	CASSPPPGQGANIGQPQHF
.	TRBJ2-5	TRBV6-1	.	TGTGCCAGCAGTGACAGGGGTCCAGGCGAGACCCAGTACTTC	CASSDRGPGETQYF
.	TRBJ2-7	TRBV6-5	.	TGTGCCAGCAGACCGGGGCAGGGGAGCCACGAGCAGTACTTC	CASRPGQGSHEQYF
.	TRBJ1-1	TRBV19	.	TGTGCCAGTAGTATTCGGAGGGAGGGAGGGTACACTGAAGCTTTCTTT	CASSIRREGGYTEAFF
.	TRBJ1-1	TRBV7-2	.	TGTGCCAGCAGCTTAGGTACTACAGGGTTAAGGGCTTTCTTT	CASSLGTTGLRAFF
TRBD1	TRBJ1-2	TRBV6-5	once	TGTGCCAGCAGTTACGCCAGGGGGCGGTATGGCTACACCTTC	CASSYARGRYGYTF
TRBD1	TRBJ1-2	TRBV6-1	.	TGTGCCAGTATGACGGGACAGGGGGTCGATGGCTACACCTTC	CASMTGQGVDGYTF
TRBD1	TRBJ2-5	TRBV30	.	TGTGCCTGGAGTGTACAGGGGGTCGGAGAGACCCAGTACTTC	CAWSVQGVGETQYF
TRBD1	TRBJ1-1	TRBV10-1	.	TGCGCCAGCCTACAGGGGTGCCGGTTCATGAACACTGAAGCTTTCTTT	CASLQGCRFMNTEAFF
TRBD2	TRBJ2-1	TRBV5-6	few	TGTGCCAGCAGCTTGGGACTAGCGGGAGGGATTGAGCAGTTCTTC	CASSLGLAGGIEQFF
.	TRBJ2-1	TRBV5-1	.	TGCGCCAGCAGCCCCGCGGGGACAGCCTACAATGAGCAGTTCTTC	CASSPAGTAYNEQFF
TRBD2	TRBJ2-2	TRBV5-1	.	TGCGCCAGCAGCCATAGCGGGAGTAGCGGGGAGCTGTTTTTT	CASSHSGSSGELFF
TRBD2	TRBJ2-7	TRBV4-1	few	TGCGCCAGCAGCCGCTATGGGACTAACTCCTACGAGCAGTACTTC	CASSRYGTNSYEQYF
.	TRBJ2-7	TRBV5-8	few	TGTGCCAGCAGCTTACGGCCGGACAAGTCCTACGAGCAGTACTTC	CASSLRPDKSYEQYF
TRBD1	TRBJ2-5	TRBV20-1	once	TGCAGCACAGGGGGACAAGAGACCCAGTACTTC	CSTGGQETQYF
TRBD1	TRBJ2-7	TRBV10-2	.	TGCGCCAGCAGTGAGCCAGGACAGGGGAGCGTCTACGAGCAGTACTTC	CASSEPGQGSVYEQYF
TRBD2	TRBJ2-1	TRBV30	once	TGTGCCTGGAGTGGTGATAGCGGGAGGAGGGCCAATGAGCAGTTCTTC	CAWSGDSGRRANEQFF
TRBD1	TRBJ1-5	TRBV27	once	TGTGCCAGCACCACGAGGTGGGGACAGGGGGAAAATCAGCCCCAGCATTTT	CASTTRWGQGENQPQHF
TRBD2	TRBJ2-5	TRBV30	.	TGTGCCTGGAGTGACCCCTACCCTGGGACAGCTGGGACTAGCGGGCACCAAGAGACCCAGTACTTC	CAWSDPYPGTAGTSGHQETQYF
TRBD2	TRBJ2-1	TRBV5-4	few	TGTGCCACCTCAAGCGGCGGGAGGGAGTACAATGAGCAGTTCTTC	CATSSGGREYNEQFF
.	TRBJ1-5	TRBV4-2	.	TGTGCCAGCAGCTTAATCAGGCAGGGGAGCAATCAGCCCCAGCATTTT	CASSLIRQGSNQPQHF
TRBD2	TRBJ2-7	TRBV9	.	TGTGCCAGCAGCCCGGGACTAGCGGGAGTAGGTAACGAGCAGTACTTC	CASSPGLAGVGNEQYF
TRBD1	TRBJ1-1	TRBV9	.	TGTGCCAGCAGCGGCCTAACAGGGGTGTCTGAAGCTTTCTTT	CASSGLTGVSEAFF
TRBD1	TRBJ2-7	TRBV16	.	TGTGCCAGCAGTCATACAGGGGGCCTCTACGAGCAGTACTTC	CASSHTGGLYEQYF